The 15 T cell receptor beta chains given below trace back to one sample, sequenced in a study of STAT5B mutations in CD4+ large granular lymphocyte leukemia. Assay used: immunoSEQ multiplex PCR; TCRdb lists only in-frame clones, some missing. This sample has about 37,000 clones; roughly nine tenths occur once, and the top ten carry roughly 3.3%. Material for sequencing was CD4+ T cells from blood buffy coats. All receptors derive from a human donor in good health.

This clone was observed a single time. V gene TRBV6-5 combines with J gene TRBJ2-2, with 9 bases fitting TRBD1. This CDR3 comprises 15 residues. V lost 6 bases to trimming and J lost 4 bases; unmatched junction nucleotides: 6. Germline V gives CDR1 MNHEY, CDR2 SVGAGI. The CDR3 DNA is TGTGCCAGCAGGTGGGACAGGGCGACCACCGGGGAGCTGTTTTTT. Amino acid sequence: CASRWDRATTGELFF.

This rearrangement joins TRBV5-1 to TRBJ2-1; TRBD2 matches 16 bases. V trimming: 3 bases; J trimming: 9 bases; junction bases outside the gene matches: 6. There are 16 residues in the CDR3. CDR1 is SGHRS, CDR2 YFSETQ, per germline. CDR3 region: CASSSRGLAGGTEQFF. In DNA, the CDR3 is TGCGCCAGCAGCTCAAGGGGACTAGCGGGAGGGACTGAGCAGTTCTTC.

The chain joins TRBV5-4 to TRBJ1-2; D perhaps matches TRBD1 (5 bases). Germline V gene lookup returns CDR1 SGHNT and CDR2 YYREEE (reference sequence). Trimming removed 2 bases at V and 12 bases at J, with 23 bases between. This CDR3 contains 15 residues. The CDR3 region has the DNA TGTGCCAGCAGCTTTTACGGGGCTCTCCCCCTGGTGCACACCTTC. It yields the protein CASSFYGALPLVHTF.

The J gene is TRBJ1-3, the V gene TRBV6-1; TRBD1 agrees at 7 bases. CDR1 MNHNS and CDR2 SASEGT come from the germline V gene. Trimming removed 3 bases from V and 4 bases from J; junction bases left unmatched: 15. The CDR3 has 18 amino acids. CDR3 in amino acids: CASSDRQGSGIRGNTIYF. The CDR3 bases are TGTGCCAGCAGTGATCGACAGGGAAGTGGTATTAGGGGAAACACCATATATTTT.

The J gene is TRBJ2-7, the V gene TRBV5-4, with D perhaps being TRBD1 or TRBD2 (5 bases each). This CDR3 is built from 15 residues. V was trimmed by 4 bases and J by 2 bases, leaving 16 bases between them. Germline-derived CDR1 and CDR2 are SGHNT and YYREEE (reference sequence). CDR3 nucleotides: TGTGCCAGCAGCCCCTCCGGGGCATCGGCCTACGAGCAGTACTTC. This encodes CASSPSGASAYEQYF.

This rearrangement joins TRBV19 to TRBJ1-5; 8 bases fit TRBD1. Germline-derived CDR1 and CDR2 are LNHDA and SQIVND (reference sequence). This CDR3 spans 15 amino acids. The trim removed 4 bases at V and 7 bases at J, leaving 9 bases unmatched. The CDR3 DNA follows: TGTGCCAGTAGTAACCCTGGACAGGGAGGACAGCCCCAGCATTTT. Translation: CASSNPGQGGQPQHF.

V and J are TRBV7-2 and TRBJ2-2; D possibly corresponds to TRBD2 (7 bases). Per germline, CDR1 SGHTA and CDR2 FQGNSA. This CDR3 has 15 residues. V lost 6 bases and J lost 4, with 15 bases in between. CDR3 bases: TGTGCCAGCAGTTTAAGAAGGGGGGGCACCGGGGAGCTGTTTTTT. Protein: CASSLRRGGTGELFF.

The rearrangement uses TRBV28 and TRBJ2-1; tentatively, D is TRBD2 (6 bases). The CDR3 length is 13 residues. V lost 5 bases and J lost 4, with 9 bases in between. Germline CDR1 reads MDHEN; CDR2 reads SYDVKM. The CDR3 nucleotides are TGTGCCAGCAGTCTCGGGGGTTACAATGAGCAGTTCTTC. Amino acids: CASSLGGYNEQFF.

This clone was seen only once. The chain combines TRBV28 with TRBJ2-1; D is unresolved. V lost 5 bases to trimming and J lost 1 base, with 18 bases between them. CDR1 and CDR2 from the germline V gene are MDHEN and SYDVKM. The CDR3 has 17 amino acids. The CDR3 spells CASSPLVVLGSYNEQFF. DNA of the CDR3: TGTGCCAGCAGTCCCCTCGTCGTCCTTGGATCCTACAATGAGCAGTTCTTC.

This clone has only one observation. The rearrangement joins TRBV5-5 to TRBJ2-1, with D tentatively TRBD2 (6 bases). This CDR3 comprises 15 residues. CDR1 is SGHKS and CDR2 is YYEKEE in the germline V gene (reference sequence). V was shortened by 1 base and J by 9 bases, with 17 bases between the two germline ends. CDR3 DNA: TGTGCCAGCAGCTTGTCCGGGAGTAAGTCGGGTGAGCAGTTCTTC. Amino acid sequence: CASSLSGSKSGEQFF.

The chain couples TRBV19 to TRBJ1-1, with a weak D call TRBD1 (6 bases). With 5 bases removed from V and 4 bases from J, the gap between germline ends came to 11 bases. CDR1 LNHDA and CDR2 SQIVND come from the germline V gene (reference sequence). This CDR3 comprises 13 residues. CDR3 DNA: TGTGCCAGTAGTGAAACAGGGTCCACTGAAGCTTTCTTT. Encoded protein: CASSETGSTEAFF.

The rearrangement links TRBV19 to TRBJ1-5; unclear D gene. CDR3 length: 13 amino acids. The V gene lost 2 bases and the J gene lost 6 bases, with 8 bases spanning the gap. Germline-derived CDR1 and CDR2 are LNHDA and SQIVND (reference sequence). The CDR3 protein is CASSISDRQPQHF. The CDR3 nucleotides are TGTGCCAGTAGTATATCGGACCGTCAGCCCCAGCATTTT.

The chain uses TRBV5-8 and TRBJ2-3, with 9 nucleotides matching TRBD2. Trimming took 2 bases from V and 7 from J; bases not matched to a gene: 8. This CDR3 is 15 amino acids long. Germline values: CDR1 SGHTS, CDR2 YDEGEE. CDR3 DNA sequence: TGTGCCAGCAGCTTACTTAGCGGGAGCGCGAATACGCAGTATTTT. It yields the protein CASSLLSGSANTQYF.

The gene calls are TRBV6-1 and TRBJ1-4, with 8 bases matching TRBD1. Germline loops: CDR1 MNHNS, CDR2 SASEGT. With V trimmed by 7 bases and J by 8 bases, 12 bases remained unmatched. This CDR3 contains 15 residues. CDR3 coding DNA: TGTGCCAGCACATGGACAGGGTTCAGTGAGGAAAAACTGTTTTTT. Translation gives CASTWTGFSEEKLFF.

This clone was seen once. The chain combines TRBV9 with TRBJ1-3; TRBD1 might be the D (5 bases). CDR3 size: 15 residues. CDR1 and CDR2 from the germline V gene are SGDLS and YYNGEE. Trimming took 0 bases from V and 3 from J, leaving 10 bases between them. CDR3 residues: CASSVEAGVGNTIYF. The CDR3 DNA sequence: TGTGCCAGCAGCGTAGAGGCGGGGGTTGGAAACACCATATATTTT. The entire variable domain, with the rest obtained from reference TRBV9 and TRBJ1-3, is as follows: DSGVTQTPKHLITATGQRVTLRCSPRSGDLSVYWYQQSLDQGLQFLIQYYNGEERAKGNILERFSAQQFPDLHSELNLSSLELGDSALYFCASSVEAGVGNTIYFGEGSWLTVV.